This T cell receptor beta chain was documented in a study of radiotherapy plus CTLA-4 blockade in lung cancer. Some clones are missing from TCRdb's copy, which holds only in-frame ones; the method was immunoSEQ multiplex PCR. The data show about 88,000 clones, about 78% seen once. The CDR3 is 14 residues long. The V gene's germline CDR1 is MNHEY and CDR2 SMNVEV (reference sequence). Unmatched junction bases numbered 6, after V lost 5 bases and J lost 7 bases. The material was peripheral blood, obtained from a patient treated with radiotherapy plus ipilimumab. The clonotype originates from a human donor with non-small cell lung cancer that progressed on radiotherapy plus ipilimumab. The rearrangement links TRBV27 to TRBJ2-1; 9 positions agree with TRBD2. The CDR3 coding sequence is TGTGCCAGCAGTGCGTATAGCGGGAGTAATGAGCAGTTCTTC. This sequence encodes CASSAYSGSNEQFF.